This entry is about one T cell receptor (beta chain). This CDR3 is 13 amino acids long. The germline V gene encodes CDR1 SGHNT and CDR2 YYREEE (reference sequence). V was clipped by 4 bases and J by 2 bases, with 10 bases between them. The sample belongs to a study of cytomegalovirus exposure and HLA in healthy donors. In the study overall: Most donors, around 81% of 350 to 450 genotyped, fell in the Caucasian-associated ancestry cluster.

PCR employed 60 Vbeta and 13 Jbeta primers. Profiled with immunoSEQ multiplex PCR; TCRdb holds only in-frame clones, not every one. The repertoire holds fewer than 200,000 clones, with roughly 70% as singletons. The chain employs TRBV5-4 and TRBJ2-7, with a possible D match to TRBD1 (5 bases). The sequence derives from a girl aged 5-17 years in good health and CMV-seronegative. Sequences were obtained from PBMCs. CDR3 nucleotide sequence: TGTGCCAGCAGCGCCTCGACAGCCTACGAGCAGTACTTC. Protein sequence: CASSASTAYEQYF.